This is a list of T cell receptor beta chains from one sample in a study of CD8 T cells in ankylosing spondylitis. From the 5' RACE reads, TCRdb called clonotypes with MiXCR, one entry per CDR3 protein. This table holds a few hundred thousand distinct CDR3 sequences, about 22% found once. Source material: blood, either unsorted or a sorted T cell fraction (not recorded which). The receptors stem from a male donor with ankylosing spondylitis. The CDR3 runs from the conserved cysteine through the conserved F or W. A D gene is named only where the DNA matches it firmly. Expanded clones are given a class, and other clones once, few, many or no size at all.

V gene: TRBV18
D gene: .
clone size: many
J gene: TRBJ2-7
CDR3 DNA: TGTGCCAGCTCACCTACAGCAGAGACATACGAGCAGTACTTC
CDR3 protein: CASSPTAETYEQYF

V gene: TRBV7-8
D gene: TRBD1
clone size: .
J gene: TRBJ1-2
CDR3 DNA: TGTGCCAGCAGCGCTGACAGGGTGGGCTACACCTTC
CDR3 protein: CASSADRVGYTF

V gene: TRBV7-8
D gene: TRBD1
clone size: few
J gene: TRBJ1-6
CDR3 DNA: TGTGCCAGCAGCTTAGTGTGGACAGGGGTGTCTTCACCCCTCCACTTT
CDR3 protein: CASSLVWTGVSSPLHF

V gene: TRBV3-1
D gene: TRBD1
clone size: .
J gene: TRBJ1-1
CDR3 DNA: TGTGCCAGCAGCCGGGGACAGGGATTGAACACTGAAGCTTTCTTT
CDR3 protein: CASSRGQGLNTEAFF

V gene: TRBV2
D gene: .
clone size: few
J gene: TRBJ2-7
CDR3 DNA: TGTGCCAGCAAAGCGGGATCTGGGACAGGAGAGCAGTACTTC
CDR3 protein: CASKAGSGTGEQYF

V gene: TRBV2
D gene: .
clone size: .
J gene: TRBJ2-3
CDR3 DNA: TGTGCCAGCAGTGGGACACAGACTAGCACAGATACGCAGTATTTT
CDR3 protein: CASSGTQTSTDTQYF

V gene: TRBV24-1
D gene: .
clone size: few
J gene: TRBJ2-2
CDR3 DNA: TGTGCCACCAGTGATACAGGGCGTGACCCAGGCGGAACCGGGGAGCTGTTTTTT
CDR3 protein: CATSDTGRDPGGTGELFF

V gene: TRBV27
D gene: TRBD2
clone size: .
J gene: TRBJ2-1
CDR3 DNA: TGTGCCAGCAGTGTACGGACTAGCGGGAACCGGGGTGAGCAGTTCTTC
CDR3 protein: CASSVRTSGNRGEQFF

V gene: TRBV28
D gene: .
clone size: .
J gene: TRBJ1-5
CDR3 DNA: TGTGCCAGCAAGGACAGCAATCAGCCCCAGCATTTT
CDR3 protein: CASKDSNQPQHF

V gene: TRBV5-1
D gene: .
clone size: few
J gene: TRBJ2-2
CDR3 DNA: TGCGCCAGCAGCTTGGAATCCCCCGGTGGGACCGGGGAGCTGTTTTTT
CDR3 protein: CASSLESPGGTGELFF